This T cell receptor (beta chain) was captured in a study of T cell responses to AZD1222 COVID-19 vaccine. The wider study: Analyses pooled second doses at about 4 or about 12 weeks.

Trimming stripped 5 bases from V and 3 bases from J, with 10 bases between. CDR3 length: 12 residues. In germline, CDR1 is SQVTM, CDR2 ANQGSEA. The protocol was immunoSEQ multiplex PCR, while the TCRdb copy is restricted to in-frame clones and leaves out a portion. Among about 140,000 clones listed, roughly 93% were seen once. The receptor was isolated from an adult in good health. Sequenced here: peripheral blood, sampled on day 0 of AZD1222 vaccination. The genes are TRBV29-1 and TRBJ1-2; TRBD1 might be the D (5 bases). The CDR3 DNA reads TGCAGCGTTCTATCGGGGGACTATGGCTACACCTTC. It translates to CSVLSGDYGYTF.